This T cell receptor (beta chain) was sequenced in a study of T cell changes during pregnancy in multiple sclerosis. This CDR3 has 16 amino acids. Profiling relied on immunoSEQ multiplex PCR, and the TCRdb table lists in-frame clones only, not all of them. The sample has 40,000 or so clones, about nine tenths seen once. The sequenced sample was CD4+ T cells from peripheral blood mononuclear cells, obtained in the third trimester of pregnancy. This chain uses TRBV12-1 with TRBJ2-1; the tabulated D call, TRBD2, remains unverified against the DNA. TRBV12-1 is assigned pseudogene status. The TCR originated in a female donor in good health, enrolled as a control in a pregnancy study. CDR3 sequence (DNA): TGTGCCAGCAGCTTTAACGGGAGGAACCTCTACAATGAGCAGTTCTTC. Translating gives CASSFNGRNLYNEQFF.